These 23 T cell receptor beta chains originate from one sample sequenced in a study of beta chain features in type 1 diabetes. Study results and caveats: Among patients with Type 1 diabetes, TCRB CDR3s were moderately but significantly shorter in every one of the four CD4+ subsets.

Reverse transcribing all isolated RNA meant expressed TCRB transcripts were sequenced. Clones were read by immunoSEQ multiplex PCR, and TCRdb kept only the in-frame ones, dropping some. The sample contains 300,000 to 350,000 clones, around 9.7% of which appear only once. These receptors lack a known antigen. Sequences were obtained from central memory CD4+ T cells from blood. The receptors come from a man younger than 40 with type 1 diabetes.

This clone was counted between two and nine times. The CDR3 nucleotides read TGTGCCAGCACCCAGGGAGACAGGGCAAATGAAAAACTGTTTTTT. Amino acid sequence: CASTQGDRANEKLFF. This chain joins TRBV6-6 and TRBJ1-4, with TRBD1 matching over 7 bases. This CDR3 contains 15 residues. From germline, CDR1 is MNHNY and CDR2 SVGAGI (reference sequence). Trimming cost V 7 bases and J 5 bases; bases outside gene matches: 10.

Comments on this clone: The identical CDR3 is also encoded by other nucleotide sequences in the sample. The J gene is TRBJ2-3, the V gene TRBV27; no clear D. This CDR3 is 13 amino acids long. Trimming cost V 2 bases and J 3 bases, with 6 bases left between them. CDR1 and CDR2 (germline): MNHEY, SMNVEV (reference sequence). CDR3 residues: CASSLGGTDTQYF. In DNA form, the CDR3 reads TGTGCCAGCAGTTTAGGTGGTACAGATACGCAGTATTTT.

V usage is TRBV30 and J usage is TRBJ2-3, with D possibly matching TRBD1 (5 bases). With 1 base removed from V and 4 bases from J, the gap between germline ends came to 18 bases. The CDR3 consists of 16 residues. Germline V gene data show CDR1 as GTSNPN and CDR2 as SVGIG (reference sequence). CDR3 nucleotides: TGTGCCTGGAGTGAATTGAACAGGAGACACCCAGATACGCAGTATTTT. It codes for CAWSELNRRHPDTQYF. Together with reference TRBV30 and TRBJ2-3, the CDR3 gives the full variable domain: SQTIHQWPATLVQPVGSPLSLECTVEGTSNPNLYWYRQAAGRGLQLLFYSVGIGQISSEVPQNLSASRPQDRQFILSSKKLLLSDSGFYLCAWSELNRRHPDTQYFGPGTRLTVL.

The V and J genes are TRBV2 and TRBJ2-7, with 9 bases that match TRBD1. Losses at the gene ends were 9 bases for V and 6 bases for J; bases not matched to a gene: 9. CDR3 length: 13 residues. In germline, CDR1 is SNHLY, CDR2 FYNNEI. DNA of the CDR3: TGTGCCAGTGATCGGGACAGGGCCAGCGAGCAGTACTTC. Amino acids: CASDRDRASEQYF. Full variable domain (outside the CDR3, taken from reference TRBV2 and TRBJ2-7): EPEVTQTPSHQVTQMGQEVILRCVPISNHLYFYWYRQILGQKVEFLVSFYNNEISEKSEIFDDQFSVERPDGSNFTLKIRSTKLEDSAMYFCASDRDRASEQYFGPGTRLTVT.

This clone was recorded a few times. This chain connects TRBV19 to TRBJ2-1, with 9 bases matching TRBD1. This CDR3 is 16 amino acids long. Looked up from germline, CDR1 is LNHDA and CDR2 is SQIVND (reference sequence). J lost 9 bases, V lost 5 bases, and 14 bases had no gene match. The CDR3 DNA follows: TGTGCCAGTAGTCCACCCCGACAGGGGGTGTATAGTGAGCAGTTCTTC. Protein product: CASSPPRQGVYSEQFF.

This CDR3 is CASSQVTGTQETQYF. The CDR3 DNA is TGTGCCAGCAGCCAAGTTACCGGGACCCAAGAGACCCAGTACTTC. The V call is TRBV14, the J call TRBJ2-5; D tentatively reads TRBD1 or TRBD2 (5 bases each). Germline lookup yields CDR1 SGHDN and CDR2 FVKESK. The CDR3 covers 15 residues. Trimming removed 1 base from V and 1 base from J, with 10 bases in between.

The chain carries TRBV5-1 and TRBJ2-6; D is unresolved. The CDR3 is 16 residues long. The germline V gene has CDR1 SGHRS and CDR2 YFSETQ. Trimming took 0 bases from V and 0 from J, leaving 7 bases between them. The CDR3 sequence: CASSLDGSSGANVLTF. DNA for the CDR3: TGCGCCAGCAGCTTGGACGGAAGCTCTGGGGCCAACGTCCTGACTTTC.

This clone was observed a handful of times. This rearrangement joins TRBV5-6 to TRBJ1-5, with D hard to call. Germline V CDR1 and CDR2: SGHDT, YYEEEE. The V gene lost 1 base and the J gene lost 1 base, with 9 bases spanning the gap. The CDR3 totals 15 residues. The CDR3 DNA is TGTGCCAGCAGCTTGTTCAGTCCGAGCAATCAGCCCCAGCATTTT. This sequence encodes CASSLFSPSNQPQHF.

The CDR3 DNA reads as TGTGCCAGCAGTTTGGTACCACTAGCGGGGGAAGAGACCCAGTACTTC. It is translated as CASSLVPLAGEETQYF. The rearrangement links TRBV28 to TRBJ2-5; TRBD2 agrees at 11 bases. V gave up 3 bases and J gave up 3 bases; unmatched junction bases: 6. The CDR3 has 16 residues. Germline V gene data show CDR1 as MDHEN and CDR2 as SYDVKM.

In this sample, this clone turned up a few times. The rearrangement joins TRBV5-1 to TRBJ2-4; TRBD1 agrees at 7 bases. J was trimmed by 6 bases and V by 0 bases; bases with no gene match: 0. The CDR3 length is 13 residues. Germline V gene data show CDR1 as SGHRS and CDR2 as YFSETQ. The CDR3 spells CASSLGQGNIQYF. The CDR3 DNA sequence: TGCGCCAGCAGCTTGGGACAGGGAAACATTCAGTACTTC. The full variable domain, its missing parts supplied by reference TRBV5-1 and TRBJ2-4, is KAGVTQTPRYLIKTRGQQVTLSCSPISGHRSVSWYQQTPGQGLQFLFEYFSETQRNKGNFPGRFSGRQFSNSRSEMNVSTLELGDSALYLCASSLGQGNIQYFGAGTRLSVL.

This clone turned up a few times. J is TRBJ1-4 and V is TRBV7-2, with unresolved D. The CDR3 runs 16 residues. The germline V gene encodes CDR1 SGHTA and CDR2 FQGNSA. Trimming shortened V by 1 base and J by 2 bases, and 11 bases separated the two germline ends. CDR3 in amino acids: CASSLDQPGTNEKLFF. The CDR3 region has the DNA TGTGCCAGCAGCTTAGACCAGCCGGGCACTAATGAAAAACTGTTTTTT. The full variable domain, in which reference TRBV7-2 and TRBJ1-4 provide the parts outside the CDR3, is GAGVSQSPSNKVTEKGKDVELRCDPISGHTALYWYRQSLGQGLEFLIYFQGNSAPDKSGLPSDRFSAERTGGSVSTLTIQRTQQEDSAVYLCASSLDQPGTNEKLFFGSGTQLSVL.

This clone has a count of ten or more. V usage is TRBV7-9 and J usage is TRBJ1-4, with unresolved D. This CDR3 spans 13 amino acids. Trimming stripped 10 bases from V and 0 bases from J, with 9 bases between. Germline CDR1 is SEHNR and CDR2 is FQNEAQ (reference sequence). The DNA for the CDR3 is TGTGCCACGCCATACTCAACTAATGAAAAACTGTTTTTT. Its protein is CATPYSTNEKLFF.

The rearrangement links TRBV7-9 to TRBJ2-7, with 8 bases fitting TRBD2. V shed 5 bases and J 7 bases; nucleotides not matched to a gene: 10. The CDR3 consists of 14 residues. Per germline, CDR1 SEHNR and CDR2 FQNEAQ (reference sequence). CDR3 amino acids: CASSLGLASSEQYF. CDR3 DNA: TGTGCCAGCAGCCTAGGACTAGCTAGTTCGGAGCAGTACTTC.

This chain links TRBV29-1 with TRBJ2-3, with TRBD2 matching 9 bases. The CDR3 extends over 13 amino acids. After removal of 6 bases from V and 7 bases from J, the junction contained 8 bases not matched to a gene. Germline V gives CDR1 SQVTM, CDR2 ANQGSEA. The CDR3 reads CSVTASGANTQYF. In nucleotides, the CDR3 is TGCAGCGTCACGGCTAGCGGGGCAAATACGCAGTATTTT.

CDR3 residues: CAISDLAGALGETQYF. The CDR3 DNA sequence: TGTGCCATCAGTGATCTAGCGGGGGCCCTTGGAGAGACCCAGTACTTC. This rearrangement joins TRBV10-3 to TRBJ2-5; TRBD2 aligns across 10 bases. This CDR3 is 16 amino acids long. Trimming cost V 3 bases and J 4 bases; bases outside gene matches: 8. The V gene's germline CDR1 is ENHRY and CDR2 SYGVKD.

This clone has ten or more counts. This chain uses TRBV4-3 with TRBJ2-5; D uncertain. The CDR3 has 13 residues. The ends were cut back, 3 bases at V and 13 bases at J, with 18 bases in the middle. Germline assignment: CDR1 LGHNA and CDR2 YSLEER. In DNA, the CDR3 is TGCGCCAGCAGCCAGGATGTGGGATTGGATCGGTACTTC. This sequence encodes CASSQDVGLDRYF.

The V call is TRBV9, the J call TRBJ2-7; 9 nucleotides match TRBD1. Germline lookup yields CDR1 SGDLS and CDR2 YYNGEE. The CDR3 extends over 15 amino acids. V gave up 3 bases and J gave up 5 bases; unmatched junction bases: 9. DNA of the CDR3: TGTGCCAGCAGCGGAAGAGAGACAGGGGGGGACGAGCAGTACTTC. Residues: CASSGRETGGDEQYF.

The rearrangement links TRBV30 to TRBJ2-7; unclear D gene. This CDR3 is 11 amino acids long. Germline CDR1 is GTSNPN and CDR2 is SVGIG (reference sequence). Trimming pared 3 bases from V and 1 base from J, leaving 4 bases between. The CDR3 sequence: CAWRTSYEQYF. The CDR3 nucleotides are TGTGCCTGGAGGACATCCTACGAGCAGTACTTC.

This clone has just a few counts. J is TRBJ1-1 and V is TRBV5-1, with D unresolved. Per germline, CDR1 SGHRS and CDR2 YFSETQ. The CDR3 runs to 15 residues. Trimming removed 2 bases at V and 4 bases at J, with 15 bases between. This CDR3 is CASSFLGEGPTEAFF. CDR3 bases: TGCGCCAGCAGCTTTCTGGGCGAGGGTCCCACTGAAGCTTTCTTT.

The V gene is TRBV6-5, the J gene TRBJ2-3; 10 positions agree with TRBD1. There are 15 residues in the CDR3. Looked up from germline, CDR1 is MNHEY and CDR2 is SVGAGI. The J segment lost 2 bases and the V segment lost 6 bases, leaving 5 bases of the junction unmatched. This chain's CDR3 is CASRDRGRTTDTQYF. The CDR3 region has the DNA TGTGCCAGCAGAGACAGGGGGCGTACCACAGATACGCAGTATTTT.

This chain connects TRBV2 to TRBJ1-1; 7 nucleotides agree with TRBD1. Unmatched junction bases numbered 8, after V lost 2 bases and J lost 5 bases. Germline-derived CDR1 and CDR2 are SNHLY and FYNNEI. This CDR3 has 15 amino acids. The CDR3 bases are TGTGCCAGCAGTGAAATTGGCAGGGGGAGAACTGAAGCTTTCTTT. Translated, it gives CASSEIGRGRTEAFF.

The V gene is TRBV18, the J gene TRBJ2-3, with D possibly TRBD2 on 6 matching bases. This CDR3 is 16 amino acids long. With 3 bases removed from V and 0 bases from J, the gap between germline ends came to 13 bases. Germline V gene sequence: CDR1 KGHSH, CDR2 LQKENI. The CDR3 reads CASSPNRGISTDTQYF. In DNA form, the CDR3 reads TGTGCCAGCTCACCTAATCGGGGGATTAGCACAGATACGCAGTATTTT.

Concerning this clone itself: A read error is possible here, since a much larger clone lies one base away. Other nucleotide sequences in the sample specify the same CDR3. The genes are TRBV7-2 and TRBJ2-7; 9 bases are a match to TRBD1. V trimming: 1 base; J trimming: 0 bases; junction bases outside the gene matches: 1. CDR3 size: 15 residues. Looked up from germline, CDR1 is SGHTA and CDR2 is FQGNSA. CDR3: CASSLGTGVSYEQYF. DNA for the CDR3: TGTGCCAGCAGCTTAGGGACAGGGGTCTCCTACGAGCAGTACTTC.